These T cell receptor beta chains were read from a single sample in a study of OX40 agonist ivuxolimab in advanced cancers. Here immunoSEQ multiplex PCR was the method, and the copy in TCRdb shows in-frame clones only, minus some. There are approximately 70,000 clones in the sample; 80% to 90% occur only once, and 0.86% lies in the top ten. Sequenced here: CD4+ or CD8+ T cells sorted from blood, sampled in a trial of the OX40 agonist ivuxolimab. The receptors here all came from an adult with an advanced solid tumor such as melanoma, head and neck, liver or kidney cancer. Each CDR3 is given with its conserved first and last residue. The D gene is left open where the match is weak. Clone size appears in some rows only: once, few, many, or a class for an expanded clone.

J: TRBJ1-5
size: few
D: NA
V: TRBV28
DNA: TGTGCCAGCAGTTTGACCCCGGATCCTGATCAGCCCCAGCATTTT
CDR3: CASSLTPDPDQPQHF

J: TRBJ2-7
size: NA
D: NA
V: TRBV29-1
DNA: TGCAGCTTTCAACAGGATACAGGGTTGGCCTACGAGCAGTACTTC
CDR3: CSFQQDTGLAYEQYF

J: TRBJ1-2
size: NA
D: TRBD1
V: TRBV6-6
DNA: TGTGCCAGCACCACGTGGGACAGGGCTTCGGTTGGCTACACCTTC
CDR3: CASTTWDRASVGYTF

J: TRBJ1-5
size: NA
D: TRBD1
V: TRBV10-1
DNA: TGCGCCAGCACCAGGAGGTCAGGGGGCTTCTTTAGCAATCAGCCCCAGCATTTT
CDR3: CASTRRSGGFFSNQPQHF

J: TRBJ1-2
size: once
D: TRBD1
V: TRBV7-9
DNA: TGTGCCAGCAGCCCCACCGGGACAGGCCGAAAGGACCAGATCTATGGCTACACCTTC
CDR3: CASSPTGTGRKDQIYGYTF

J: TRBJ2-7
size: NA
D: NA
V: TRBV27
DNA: TGTGCCAGCAGTCCCTCGTCCGGGAGTATGGCCTACGAGCAGTACTTC
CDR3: CASSPSSGSMAYEQYF

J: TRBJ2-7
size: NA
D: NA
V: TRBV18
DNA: TGTGCCAGCTCAGGGACGGAGACCTACGAGCAGTACTTC
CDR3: CASSGTETYEQYF

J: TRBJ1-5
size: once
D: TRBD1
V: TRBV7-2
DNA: TGTGCCAGCAGCTTAGGGGGACAGGGGAAGAGATACCAGCCCCAGCATTTT
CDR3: CASSLGGQGKRYQPQHF

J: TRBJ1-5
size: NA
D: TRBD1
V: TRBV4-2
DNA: TGTGCCAGCAGCCTCACAGGGGAAGGCAATCAGCCCCAGCATTTT
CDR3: CASSLTGEGNQPQHF

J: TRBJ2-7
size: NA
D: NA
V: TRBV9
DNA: TGTGCCAGCAGCGTAGGGGGCAGTTCCTACGAGCAGTACTTC
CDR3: CASSVGGSSYEQYF

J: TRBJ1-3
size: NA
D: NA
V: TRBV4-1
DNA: TGCGCCAGCAGCCCTTCCCGACTGAACTCTGGAAACACCATATATTTT
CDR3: CASSPSRLNSGNTIYF

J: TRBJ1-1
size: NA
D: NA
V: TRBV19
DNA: TGTGCCAGTAACAGACGCCTGAACACTGAAGCTTTCTTT
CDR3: CASNRRLNTEAFF

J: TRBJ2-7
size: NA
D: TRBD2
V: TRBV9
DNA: TGTGCCAGCAGCGTTAGACTAGCGGCTAAAGGGGCCTACGAGCAGTACTTC
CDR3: CASSVRLAAKGAYEQYF

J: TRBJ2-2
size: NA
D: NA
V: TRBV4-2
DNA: TGTGCCAGCAGCCAGACCTCAGGGTACACCGGGGAGCTGTTTTTT
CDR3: CASSQTSGYTGELFF

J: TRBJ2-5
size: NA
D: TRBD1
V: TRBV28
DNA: TGTGCCAGCAGTTGGACAGGGTATTTAGAGACCCAGTACTTC
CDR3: CASSWTGYLETQYF

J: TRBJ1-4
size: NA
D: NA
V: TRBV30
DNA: TGTGCCTGGAGGGCATCGGGCCATGAAAAACTGTTTTTT
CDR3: CAWRASGHEKLFF

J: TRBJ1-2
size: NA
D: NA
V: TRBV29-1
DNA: TGCAGCACAGGCACCAGCTACACCTTC
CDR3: CSTGTSYTF

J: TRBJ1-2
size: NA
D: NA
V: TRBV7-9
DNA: TGTGCCAGCAGCTTTTACACAGAGGGCCACTATGGCTACACCTTC
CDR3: CASSFYTEGHYGYTF

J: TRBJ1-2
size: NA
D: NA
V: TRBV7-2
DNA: TGTGCCAGCAGCTTAGCGAATTCGGGCAGACGCTACACCTTC
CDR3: CASSLANSGRRYTF

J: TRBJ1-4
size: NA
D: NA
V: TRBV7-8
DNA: TGTGCCAGCAGTTTATTCTGGGTTTCTAATGAAAAACTGTTTTTT
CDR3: CASSLFWVSNEKLFF

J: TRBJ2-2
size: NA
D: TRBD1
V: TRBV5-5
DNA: TGTGCCAGCAGCTTAGGACAGGCAGTGCACGCCGGGGAGCTGTTTTTT
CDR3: CASSLGQAVHAGELFF

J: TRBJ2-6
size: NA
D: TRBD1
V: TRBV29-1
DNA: TGCAGCGTGACGGGACAGTCTAGCTCTGGGGCCAACGTCCTGACTTTC
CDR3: CSVTGQSSSGANVLTF

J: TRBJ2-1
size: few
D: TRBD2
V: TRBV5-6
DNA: TGTGCCAGCAGCTTGGTAACGGCCCGCGGGGGCAATGAGCAGTTCTTC
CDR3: CASSLVTARGGNEQFF

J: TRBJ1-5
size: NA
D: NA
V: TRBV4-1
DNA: TGCGCCAGCAGCCAAGGTTTTACAGCGGGGATCAATCAGCCCCAGCATTTT
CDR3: CASSQGFTAGINQPQHF

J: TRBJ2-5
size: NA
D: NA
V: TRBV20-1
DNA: TGCAGTGCTTACAAAGAGACCCAGTACTTC
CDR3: CSAYKETQYF

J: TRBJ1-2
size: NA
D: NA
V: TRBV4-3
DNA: TGCGCCAGCAGCCGGGTTATCTATGAAGAAGGGGACTATGGCTACACCTTC
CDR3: CASSRVIYEEGDYGYTF

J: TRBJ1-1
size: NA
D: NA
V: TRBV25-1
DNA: TGTGCCAGCAGTGAATCAGGTCGGGGTTCCACTGAAGCTTTCTTT
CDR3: CASSESGRGSTEAFF